The rows below give T cell receptor beta chains drawn from one sample of a study of shared clonotypes between healthy human individuals. The table came from immunoSEQ multiplex PCR; TCRdb's copy has only in-frame clones and leaves some out. The sample holds around 2.5 million clones, roughly 93% seen once. The sample taken for sequencing was naive CD4+ T cells from PBMCs. Receptors originate from a man aged 18 to 35 in good health. Some clones in this sample may be carry-over from other donors' samples. Both conserved end residues are part of each CDR3. Fields, in order: CDR3 length, D gene, clone size, V gene, J gene, CDR3 DNA, CDR3 protein. The D gene is left open where the match is weak. Clone size is stated in some rows and not others, as once, few, many or a class when expanded.

>13|TRBD1|NA|TRBV7-6|TRBJ2-5
TGTGCCAGCAGCACCGGGACAGGGGTGTCCCAGTACTTC
CASSTGTGVSQYF
>17|NA|NA|TRBV7-3|TRBJ2-3
TGTGCCAGCAGCTTGGGGTGGGCGAAAGGGAACACAGATACGCAGTATTTT
CASSLGWAKGNTDTQYF
>13|TRBD2|once|TRBV6-4|TRBJ2-1
TGTGCCAGCGGAGGACTAGCGGGAGGGCCGAAGTTCTTC
CASGGLAGGPKFF
>20|NA|NA|TRBV23-1|TRBJ2-3
TGCGCCAGCAGACCTCCAAGAGGGGACAAGGGGTTATCTAGCACAGATACGCAGTATTTT
CASRPPRGDKGLSSTDTQYF
>13|NA|NA|TRBV28|TRBJ2-7
TGTGCCAGCAGTGGCCCAGGACCCAGCGAGCAGTACTTC
CASSGPGPSEQYF
>14|TRBD1|NA|TRBV5-1|TRBJ2-7
TGCGCCAGCAGCACCGGGACAGGTGGCTACGAGCAGTACTTC
CASSTGTGGYEQYF
>17|TRBD1|NA|TRBV7-9|TRBJ1-4
TGTGCCAGCAGCCGGGGACAGGGGGATCCAACTAATGAAAAACTGTTTTTT
CASSRGQGDPTNEKLFF
>14|TRBD1|NA|TRBV5-1|TRBJ2-5
TGCGCCAGCAGCTTGAGACAGGGATGGGAGACCCAGTACTTC
CASSLRQGWETQYF
>14|TRBD1|NA|TRBV30|TRBJ2-1
TGTGCCTGGAGCATAGGAACAGGGGCGTATGAGCAGTTCTTC
CAWSIGTGAYEQFF
>17|NA|NA|TRBV28|TRBJ2-7
TGTGCCAGCAGTTTGGGGTCGAATGCGGGATTCTTGAGGGAGCAGTACTTC
CASSLGSNAGFLREQYF
>16|NA|NA|TRBV7-9|TRBJ1-4
TGTGCCAGCAGCTTAGTTACGGGAGAAACTAATGAAAAACTGTTTTTT
CASSLVTGETNEKLFF
>14|NA|NA|TRBV4-3|TRBJ2-1
TGCGCCAGCAGCCAAGAGTTCGGGGGAAATGAGCAGTTCTTC
CASSQEFGGNEQFF
>16|TRBD2|NA|TRBV7-3|TRBJ2-2
TGTGCCAGCAGCTCCCAAGGACTAGCGGGAGCCGGGGAGCTGTTTTTT
CASSSQGLAGAGELFF
>14|TRBD2|NA|TRBV13|TRBJ2-2
TGTGCCAGCAGCCCAAGACTAGCGCCCGGGGAGCTGTTTTTT
CASSPRLAPGELFF
>15|NA|NA|TRBV10-3|TRBJ2-2
TGTGCCATCACCCAACCTGACAGCAACACCGGGGAGCTGTTTTTT
CAITQPDSNTGELFF
>16|TRBD1|NA|TRBV18|TRBJ1-1
TGTGCCAGCTCACCCCGGGACAGGGGGGTTTGGACTGAAGCTTTCTTT
CASSPRDRGVWTEAFF
>16|NA|NA|TRBV6-4|TRBJ1-5
TGTGCCAGCAGTGAAAGGTTAGGAGAAACCAATCAGCCCCAGCATTTT
CASSERLGETNQPQHF
>15|TRBD2|NA|TRBV7-2|TRBJ2-1
TGTGCCAGCAGCTTTAGCGGGAGCGGCTACAATGAGCAGTTCTTC
CASSFSGSGYNEQFF